This record covers a single T cell receptor beta chain. Antigen specificity is unknown. The data were taken from a study of T cell responses to AZD1222 COVID-19 vaccine. Study-wide findings and caveats: Unmutated regions of variants are reportedly targeted by nearly half of spike-specific TCRs. White British donors predominated, females outnumbered males, and clonal diversity was possibly underestimated.

The CDR3 is 13 amino acids. The V and J ends lost 5 bases and 8 bases respectively, with 13 bases between them. TCRdb's table, derived via immunoSEQ multiplex PCR, lists solely in-frame clones and lacks some. The profile covers under 150,000 clones, with 90% to 95% appearing a single time and about 3% taken by the ten largest. This rearrangement joins TRBV12-3 or TRBV12-4 to TRBJ2-1; TRBD1 might be the D (6 bases). Specimen: peripheral blood, collected on day 0 of AZD1222 vaccination. This sequence originates from an adult in good health. The DNA for the CDR3 is TGTGCCAGCAGTGACCCCAGGGGATATGAGCAGTTCTTC. It codes for CASSDPRGYEQFF.